This is a list of T cell receptor beta chains from one sample in a study of blood T cells in healthy people across ages. Using its own MiXCR run on the 5' RACE reads, TCRdb lists one record per CDR3 protein. The table records over a million distinct CDR3 sequences, more than 35% of them present only once. The sample consisted of blood. The source of these receptors is a woman in her sixties or seventies in good health. The CDR3 runs from the conserved cysteine through the conserved F or W. The D gene is left open where the match is weak. The size field is filled for only some rows; it gives once, few, many or a size class.

d_gene	j_gene	abundance	v_gene	CDR3nt	CDR3aa
TRBD2	TRBJ2-7	.	TRBV5-1	TGCGCCAGCAGCCCCAGCGGGAGGAGCTCCTACGAGCAGTACTTC	CASSPSGRSSYEQYF
TRBD2	TRBJ2-1	.	TRBV5-1	TGCGCCAGCAGCTATGCGGGAGGGACATACAATGAGCAGTTCTTC	CASSYAGGTYNEQFF
TRBD1	TRBJ2-3	.	TRBV6-1	TGTGCCAGCAGTTTGGGACAGGGAGTCGCAGATACGCAGTATTTT	CASSLGQGVADTQYF
.	TRBJ1-5	.	TRBV5-1	TGCGCCAGCAGCCCGGACAGCTACATTCAGGGCCAGCATTTT	CASSPDSYIQGQHF
.	TRBJ2-1	few	TRBV15	TGTGCCACCAGCAGAGTAGTTGGATCCCGCCCTGCGAATGAGCAGTTCTTC	CATSRVVGSRPANEQFF
TRBD2	TRBJ2-4	.	TRBV20-1	TGCAGTGCTTCCCTAGCGGGGTCCAAAAACATTCAGTACTTC	CSASLAGSKNIQYF
TRBD1	TRBJ1-1	.	TRBV6-6	TGTGCCAGCGTAGGGGACAGTCCCACTGAAGCTTTCTTT	CASVGDSPTEAFF
.	TRBJ2-1	.	TRBV20-1	TGCAGTACTACCCCCATCGGTGTCCGCTCCTACAATGAGCAGTTCTTC	CSTTPIGVRSYNEQFF
.	TRBJ1-2	.	TRBV20-1	TGCAGTGCTAGGGTAGAACTATGGGGCTACACCTTC	CSARVELWGYTF
.	TRBJ2-7	.	TRBV5-1	TGCGCCAGCAGCTTACAGTCAGAACTCTCCTACGAGCAGTACTTC	CASSLQSELSYEQYF
.	TRBJ1-2	.	TRBV4-1	TGCGCCAGCACCGATAGGTTAGCTAACTATGGCTACACCTTC	CASTDRLANYGYTF
.	TRBJ2-3	.	TRBV27	TGTGCCAGCAGTTTACGGGGGACTGGAACGCAGTATTTT	CASSLRGTGTQYF
.	TRBJ2-5	.	TRBV3-1	TGTGCCGGCAGCCAAGATCTGACTAGGAGTCGAGAGACCCAGTACTTC	CAGSQDLTRSRETQYF
.	TRBJ1-2	.	TRBV12-3/TRBV12-4	TGTGCCAGCAGTTTGGCCGGGGGCACAGCTAACTATGGCTACACCTTC	CASSLAGGTANYGYTF
TRBD1	TRBJ1-4	few	TRBV6-6	TGTGCCAGCAGTCCCAGGGGGGGTGTGCGTGAAAAACTGTTTTTT	CASSPRGGVREKLFF
TRBD2	TRBJ2-7	.	TRBV7-9	TGTGCCAGCAGTCCCTCCGGGACTAGCGGATACAATGAGCAGTACTTC	CASSPSGTSGYNEQYF
.	TRBJ2-1	few	TRBV12-3/TRBV12-4	TGTGCCAGCAGTTTAGCGCCCGGGAGCAACAATGAGCAGTTCTTC	CASSLAPGSNNEQFF
TRBD2	TRBJ2-1	.	TRBV9	TGTGCCAGCAGCGTAGGCGGGAGCTTCGATGAGCGGTTCTTC	CASSVGGSFDERFF
.	TRBJ1-1	few	TRBV6-1	TGTGCCAGCAGTGAAGTATCAGGGACTGAAGCTTTCTTT	CASSEVSGTEAFF
.	TRBJ1-2	few	TRBV4-2	TGTGCCAGCAGCCAAGATCAAATCACGTATGATGGCTACACCTTC	CASSQDQITYDGYTF
.	TRBJ2-3	.	TRBV5-6	TGTGCCAGCAGCCCGGCCGGGACGGACTTCACAGATACGCAGTATTTT	CASSPAGTDFTDTQYF
TRBD2	TRBJ2-1	.	TRBV20-1	TGCAGTGCTAGAGATGGGACTAGCGTGGGGGAGCAGTTCTTC	CSARDGTSVGEQFF
TRBD2	TRBJ2-2	.	TRBV11-2	TGTGCCAGCAGCAGGGGACTAGCAAACACCGGGGAGCTGTTTTTT	CASSRGLANTGELFF
.	TRBJ2-3	few	TRBV12-3/TRBV12-4	TGTGCCAGCAGTTTAGCCAGGGGCACAGATACGCAGTATTTT	CASSLARGTDTQYF
.	TRBJ2-1	.	TRBV29-1	TGCAGCGTGAATATAGATAGAAATGAGCAGTTCTTC	CSVNIDRNEQFF
TRBD2	TRBJ2-4	.	TRBV3-1	TGTGCCAGCAGAACCACGGGGGGCATTCAGTACTTC	CASRTTGGIQYF
.	TRBJ1-2	.	TRBV20-1	TGCAGTGCTAGTGAAACGGGCTATGGCTACACCTTC	CSASETGYGYTF
.	TRBJ2-3	.	TRBV20-1	TGCAGTGCCGACGAGGAGGGTATCACAGATACGCAGTATTTT	CSADEEGITDTQYF
.	TRBJ2-7	.	TRBV6-5	TGTGCCAGCAGTTACTCCGGGACATCCTACAATGAGCAGTACTTC	CASSYSGTSYNEQYF
.	TRBJ2-3	few	TRBV20-1	TGCAGTGCGCCAAACTCCGGCACAGATACGCAGTATTTT	CSAPNSGTDTQYF
.	TRBJ1-1	few	TRBV12-3/TRBV12-4	TGTGCCAGCACCCCCCGAGGGTTGGGGGCTGAAGCTTTCTTT	CASTPRGLGAEAFF
.	TRBJ2-4	many	TRBV4-2	TGTGCCAGCAGCCAATCGGAGCCGGCCCCCAAAAACATTCAGTACTTC	CASSQSEPAPKNIQYF
.	TRBJ1-2	.	TRBV20-1	TGCAGTGCTAGTGAACAGGGTTGGGGATCCACCTTC	CSASEQGWGSTF
TRBD2	TRBJ2-3	.	TRBV9	TGTGCCAGCAGCGTAGAGTCTAGCGGGGGGATGGCAGATACGCAGTATTTT	CASSVESSGGMADTQYF
TRBD2	TRBJ2-1	.	TRBV20-1	TGCAGTGCTAGTCGTTCCCCTACTTTTGCGGGAGGGCGAGAGTTCTTC	CSASRSPTFAGGREFF
.	TRBJ1-5	.	TRBV6-6	TGTGTCAGCAGTTACCAATTGAGGGGTCGCAATCAGCCCCAGCATTTT	CVSSYQLRGRNQPQHF
TRBD1	TRBJ2-1	few	TRBV5-1	TGCGCCAGCAGAACGGGACAGGTATCCTACAATGAGCAGTTCTTC	CASRTGQVSYNEQFF
.	TRBJ2-1	few	TRBV6-2/TRBV6-3	TGTGCCAGCAGAGACCCCCAGAGCTCCTACAATGAGCAGTTCTTC	CASRDPQSSYNEQFF
.	TRBJ2-1	.	TRBV9	TGTGCCAGCAGCGTAGAAGCTGCTAGGAGCTCCTACAATGAGCAGTTCTTC	CASSVEAARSSYNEQFF
.	TRBJ2-2	.	TRBV4-2	TGTGCCAGCAGCCAAGATATGGGTGTATGGGCCACCGGGGAGCTGTTTTTT	CASSQDMGVWATGELFF
TRBD2	TRBJ2-5	.	TRBV12-3/TRBV12-4	TGTGCCAGCGGTTTCGGTCTCGGCGGGAGAGGATTTTTGGAGACCCAGTACTTC	CASGFGLGGRGFLETQYF
TRBD1	TRBJ2-7	few	TRBV28	TGTGCCAGCAATACCGTGGGACAGGGAGGAAACGAGCAGTACTTC	CASNTVGQGGNEQYF
.	TRBJ2-6	.	TRBV2	TGTGCCAGCAGGGACCCGGCAGGGGCCAACGTCCTGACTTTC	CASRDPAGANVLTF
TRBD1	TRBJ2-7	once	TRBV11-2	TGTGCCAGCAGCCGCTCAGGGGGCGCAATGTCCTACGAGCAGTACTTC	CASSRSGGAMSYEQYF
TRBD2	TRBJ2-7	.	TRBV11-2	TGTGCCAGCAGCTTAGATCGGACTAGCGGGATCTCCTACGAGCAGTACTTC	CASSLDRTSGISYEQYF
TRBD2	TRBJ2-7	.	TRBV5-6	TGTGCCAGCAGCCCCCTAGCGGGAGGCCGCTTCTCCTACGAGCAGTACTTC	CASSPLAGGRFSYEQYF
.	TRBJ2-6	few	TRBV4-2	TGTGCCAGCAGCCAGAGCGGACCTGGGGCCAACGTCCTGACTTTC	CASSQSGPGANVLTF
TRBD2	TRBJ2-3	few	TRBV5-5	TGTGCCAGCAGCCGAGCCTTAGCGGGAGGGCGAGTCACAGATACGCAGTATTTT	CASSRALAGGRVTDTQYF
.	TRBJ2-5	.	TRBV20-1	TGCAGTGCTGTCGGGTGGGGTACACAAGAGACCCAGTACTTC	CSAVGWGTQETQYF